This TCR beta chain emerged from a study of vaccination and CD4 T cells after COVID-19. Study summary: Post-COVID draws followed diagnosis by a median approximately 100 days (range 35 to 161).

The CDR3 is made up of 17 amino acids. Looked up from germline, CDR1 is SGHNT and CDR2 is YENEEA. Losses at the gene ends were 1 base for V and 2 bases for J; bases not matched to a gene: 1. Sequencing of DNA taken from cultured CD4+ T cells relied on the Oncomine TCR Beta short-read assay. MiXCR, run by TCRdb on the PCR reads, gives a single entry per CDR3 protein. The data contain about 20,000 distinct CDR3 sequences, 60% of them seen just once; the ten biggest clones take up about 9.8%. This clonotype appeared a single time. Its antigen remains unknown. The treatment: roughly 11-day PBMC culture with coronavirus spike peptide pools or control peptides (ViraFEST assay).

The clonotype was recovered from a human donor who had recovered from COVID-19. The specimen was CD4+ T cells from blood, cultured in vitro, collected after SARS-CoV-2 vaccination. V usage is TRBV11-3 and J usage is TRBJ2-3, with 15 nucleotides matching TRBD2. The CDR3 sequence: CASSLGTSGRATDTQYF. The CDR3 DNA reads TGTGCCAGCAGCTTAGGGACTAGCGGGAGGGCCACAGATACGCAGTATTTT.